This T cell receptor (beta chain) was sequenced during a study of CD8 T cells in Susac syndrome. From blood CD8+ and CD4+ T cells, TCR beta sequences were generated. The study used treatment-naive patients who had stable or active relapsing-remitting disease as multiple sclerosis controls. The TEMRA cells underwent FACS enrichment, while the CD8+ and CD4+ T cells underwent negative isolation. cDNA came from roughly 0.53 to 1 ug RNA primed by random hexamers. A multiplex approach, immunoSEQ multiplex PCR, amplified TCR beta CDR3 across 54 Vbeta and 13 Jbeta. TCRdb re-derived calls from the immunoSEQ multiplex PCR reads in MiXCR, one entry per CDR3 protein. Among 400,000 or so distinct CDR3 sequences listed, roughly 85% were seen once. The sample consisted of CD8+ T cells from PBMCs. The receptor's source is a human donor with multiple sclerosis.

The CDR3 bases are TGTGCCAGCAAAGGGGGCCGGGGACAGACTCGAGATACGCAGTATTTT. This encodes CASKGGRGQTRDTQYF. The chain has TRBV2 and TRBJ2-3; 7 nucleotides agree with TRBD1. Germline-derived CDR1 and CDR2 are SNHLY and FYNNEI. This CDR3 is built from 16 residues. V was pared by 7 bases and J by 5 bases, with 15 bases of the junction left unmatched.